The clone carrying this T cell receptor (beta chain) was picked up a small number of times. Its matching antigen is unknown. Time point here: newly diagnosed GD, antithyroid drugs for less than 3 months. RNA isolated from PBMCs was used to make the TCR library. Arm-PCR of CDR3 regions with iRepertoire HTBI primers generated TCR beta libraries. TCRdb re-analysed the multiplex PCR reads in MiXCR, keeping a single row per CDR3 protein. The repertoire holds around 470,000 distinct CDR3 sequences, with roughly 15% as singletons. This sample is part of a study of regulatory T cells in long-lasting Graves disease. Study results and caveats: Blood alone, not thyroid tissue, was studied.

CDR1 MGHDK and CDR2 SYGVNS come from the germline V gene. V shed 6 bases and J 7 bases; nucleotides not matched to a gene: 8. The CDR3 covers 15 residues. Another study also made use of these data, one on T cells in Graves' hyperthyroidism and ophthalmopathy.

The sample was peripheral blood mononuclear cells (PBMCs), taken at new diagnosis, from a patient treated with antithyroid drugs. The J gene is TRBJ2-2, the V gene TRBV25-1; 10 bases fit TRBD2. The sequence derives from a woman in her fifties or sixties with Graves disease. This chain's CDR3 is CASRSSGRMGGELFF. CDR3 DNA: TGTGCCAGCAGAAGTAGCGGGAGGATGGGCGGGGAGCTGTTTTTT.